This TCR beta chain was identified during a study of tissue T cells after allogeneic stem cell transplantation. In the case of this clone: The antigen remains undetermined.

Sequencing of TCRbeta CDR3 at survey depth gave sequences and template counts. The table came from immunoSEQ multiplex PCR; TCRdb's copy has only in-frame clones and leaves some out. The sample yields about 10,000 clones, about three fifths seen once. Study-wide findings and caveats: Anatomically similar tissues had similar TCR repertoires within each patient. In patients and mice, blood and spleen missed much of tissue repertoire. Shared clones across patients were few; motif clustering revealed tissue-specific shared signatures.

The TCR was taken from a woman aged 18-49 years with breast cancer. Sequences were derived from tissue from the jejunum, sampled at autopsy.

CDR3 protein: CASSLGLTGELFF. The CDR3 region has the DNA TGTGCCAGCAGCTTAGGGTTGACCGGGGAGCTGTTTTTT. The genes are TRBV11-3 and TRBJ2-2; D unresolved. The CDR3 length is 13 residues. The V end was cut by 1 base, the J end by 5 bases, with 5 bases between. Germline V gene sequence: CDR1 SGHNT, CDR2 YENEEA.